This TCR beta chain was sequenced during a study of chemoradiotherapy in HPV16-positive cancers. About the study: Candidate HPV-specific T-cell clones and common TCR motifs came from functional assays in a couple of HPV16-positive patients.

The CDR3 is made up of 13 amino acids. With 5 bases removed from V and 0 bases from J, the gap between germline ends came to 7 bases. The germline CDR1 and CDR2 sequences are LNHDA and SQIVND (reference sequence). Assay: immunoSEQ multiplex PCR; the TCRdb copy retains only in-frame clones and omits some. This table holds 25,000 to 35,000 clones, approximately 90% found once. Regarding the study as a whole: Candidate HPV-specific clones and E7-related TCR motifs grew in tumor during treatment.

Details on this clone: Antigen specificity is unknown.

The sample here was blood, taken from a patient who underwent chemoradiotherapy. V and J are TRBV19 and TRBJ1-2; no clear D. This TCR derives from a human donor with HPV-associated anogenital cancer. The CDR3 here is CASSREANYGYTF. DNA for the CDR3: TGTGCCAGTAGTCGGGAAGCTAACTATGGCTACACCTTC. Full variable domain (rest looked up from reference TRBV19 and TRBJ1-2): DGGITQSPKYLFRKEGQNVTLSCEQNLNHDAMYWYRQDPGQGLRLIYYSQIVNDFQKGDIAEGYSVSREKKESFPLTVTSAQKNPTAFYLCASSREANYGYTFGSGTRLTVV.